This passage covers 11 T cell receptor beta chains from one sample sequenced in a study of T cells in tuberculosis. The assay was immunoSEQ multiplex PCR, and TCRdb's table has in-frame clones only and misses some. The sample yields roughly 92,000 clones, more than 75% seen once. Sorting used thawed, overnight-rested PBMC stained with anti-CD3, a viability dye and GMM-loaded CD1B tetramer. The CD1B tetramers carried C32 glucose monomycolate purified from Rhodococcus equi. The sequenced sample was CD1b-GMM tetramer-negative cells sorted from PBMCs. These receptors were collected from an adult woman with latent tuberculosis.

This chain links TRBV7-9 with TRBJ2-1; TRBD1 aligns across 7 bases. Unmatched junction bases numbered 11, after V lost 5 bases and J lost 4 bases. The length of the CDR3 is 16 residues. CDR1 SEHNR and CDR2 FQNEAQ come from the germline V gene (reference sequence). The CDR3 nucleotides are TGTGCCAGCAGCCCCCTACAGGGGCCCCGATACAATGAGCAGTTCTTC. Protein: CASSPLQGPRYNEQFF.

The V and J genes are TRBV6-5 and TRBJ1-4; TRBD1 agrees at 8 bases. Losses at the gene ends were 5 bases for V and 8 bases for J; bases not matched to a gene: 10. CDR3 length equals 15 residues. The germline gives CDR1 MNHEY, CDR2 SVGAGI. CDR3 region: CASSPDRGSREKLFF. The CDR3 DNA sequence: TGTGCCAGCAGTCCCGACAGGGGATCACGGGAAAAACTGTTTTTT.

This clone has just a few counts. The CDR3 bases are TGCGCCAGCAGCTTGGCCGAGGTTGAGGCCGGGGAGCTGTTTTTT. It is translated as CASSLAEVEAGELFF. The rearrangement joins TRBV5-1 to TRBJ2-2; no reliable D call. V dropped 0 bases and J dropped 6 bases, with 12 bases sitting between them. CDR1 SGHRS and CDR2 YFSETQ come from the germline V gene. This CDR3 has 15 residues. Complete variable domain (other parts from reference TRBV5-1 and TRBJ2-2): KAGVTQTPRYLIKTRGQQVTLSCSPISGHRSVSWYQQTPGQGLQFLFEYFSETQRNKGNFPGRFSGRQFSNSRSEMNVSTLELGDSALYLCASSLAEVEAGELFFGEGSRLTVL.

The chain joins TRBV19 to TRBJ1-1; 9 bases are a match to TRBD1. The CDR3 has 16 residues. V shed 6 bases, J shed 4 bases, and the junction held 12 bases outside the gene matches. Germline V gives CDR1 LNHDA, CDR2 SQIVND (reference sequence). CDR3 coding DNA: TGTGCCAGTAGGAACTTATCACAGGGGGCGCGCACTGAAGCTTTCTTT. This encodes CASRNLSQGARTEAFF.

The gene calls are TRBV18 and TRBJ1-2, with TRBD1 matching over 8 bases. The CDR3 sequence is 14 residues long. Germline CDR1 KGHSH, CDR2 LQKENI. V lost 5 bases and J lost 4; bases outside the gene matches: 6. The CDR3 region is CASSTDREVYGYTF. The CDR3 DNA follows: TGTGCCAGCTCAACGGACAGGGAAGTCTATGGCTACACCTTC. Full variable domain (remainder filled in from reference TRBV18 and TRBJ1-2): NAGVMQNPRHLVRRRGQEARLRCSPMKGHSHVYWYRQLPEEGLKFMVYLQKENIIDESGMPKERFSAEFPKEGPSILRIQQVVRGDSAAYFCASSTDREVYGYTFGSGTRLTVV.

The chain links TRBV7-2 to TRBJ1-1, with a possible D match to TRBD1 (5 bases). V lost 4 bases to trimming and J lost 1 base, with 10 bases between them. The CDR3 has 14 amino acids. CDR1 and CDR2 from the germline V gene are SGHTA and FQGNSA. The CDR3 coding sequence is TGTGCCAGCAGCTCATCGACAGCGAACACTGAAGCTTTCTTT. Its translation is CASSSSTANTEAFF.

The chain joins TRBV2 to TRBJ2-1; the D gene is possibly TRBD2 (5 bases). Deletions cut 5 bases from V and 7 bases from J, with 12 bases between. This CDR3 is 13 amino acids long. Germline values: CDR1 SNHLY, CDR2 FYNNEI. The CDR3 protein is CASSWGAGNEQFF. In nucleotides, the CDR3 is TGTGCCAGCAGTTGGGGAGCTGGGAATGAGCAGTTCTTC. The full variable domain, rest sourced from reference TRBV2 and TRBJ2-1, is EPEVTQTPSHQVTQMGQEVILRCVPISNHLYFYWYRQILGQKVEFLVSFYNNEISEKSEIFDDQFSVERPDGSNFTLKIRSTKLEDSAMYFCASSWGAGNEQFFGPGTRLTVL.

This clone is deemed medium-sized. This chain links TRBV4-3 with TRBJ1-3; TRBD1 aligns across 9 bases. Losses at the gene ends were 8 bases for V and 1 base for J; bases not matched to a gene: 6. This CDR3 has 15 amino acids. CDR1 is LGHNA, CDR2 YSLEER, per germline. CDR3 loop: CASGAGTGSGNTIYF. The DNA for the CDR3 is TGCGCCAGCGGGGCCGGGACAGGGTCTGGAAACACCATATATTTT.

The V call is TRBV21-1, the J call TRBJ1-4. TRBV21-1 is a recognized pseudogene. There are 14 residues in the CDR3. For the CDR3, the DNA is TGTGCCAGCCCTAAGGGAGGGTTGGGAGAAAAACTGTTTTTT. It encodes CASPKGGLGEKLFF.

This clone has a single count. This rearrangement joins TRBV5-1 to TRBJ2-3; 8 bases are a match to TRBD1. The germline V gene has CDR1 SGHRS and CDR2 YFSETQ. Germline trimming cut 5 bases from V and 2 bases from J; bases unmatched to any gene: 19. The CDR3 spans 19 residues. The CDR3 region has the DNA TGCGCCAGCAGTCTTACCCCCAACAGGGGGTTGGGAAACACAGATACGCAGTATTTT. Amino acids: CASSLTPNRGLGNTDTQYF.

In nucleotides, the CDR3 is TGCGCCAGCAGTGGGACTAGCGGGGGCCCAAACACCGGGGAGCTGTTTTTT. Amino acid sequence: CASSGTSGGPNTGELFF. The chain is built from TRBV10-2 and TRBJ2-2; 13 positions match TRBD2. V shed 4 bases and J 2 bases; nucleotides not matched to a gene: 4. Per the germline V gene, CDR1 is WSHSY and CDR2 is SAAADI. This CDR3 is built from 17 residues.